A single T cell receptor beta chain is shown here with its context. Its antigen is still unknown. Trimming at V came to 6 bases and at J to 6 bases, leaving 10 bases not matched to a gene. From germline, CDR1 is MNHEY and CDR2 SMNVEV (reference sequence). CDR3 length: 15 amino acids. The repertoire was sequenced with immunoSEQ multiplex PCR; TCRdb's copy has only in-frame clones and lacks some. The table records some 29,000 clones, more than 65% of them present only once. This entry is derived from a study of cytotoxic CD8 clonotypes in ibrutinib-treated CLL. Study information: Among responders, roughly 24 were partial and 2 complete; after median 68 months, around 15 stayed remitted and 12 progressed.

General study points: Rare overall, public clonotypes shrank or held steady under therapy. An increase in clonality occurred at ibrutinib response, followed by a return toward baseline at progression.

This chain links TRBV27 with TRBJ2-1, with 8 nucleotides matching TRBD1. The sample in question was PBMCs, obtained after 24 months of ibrutinib treatment. The TCR originated in a human donor with chronic lymphocytic leukemia. The CDR3, as DNA: TGTGCCAGCAGCGACTCCCGGACAGGGATCAATGAGCAGTTCTTC. Translating gives CASSDSRTGINEQFF.